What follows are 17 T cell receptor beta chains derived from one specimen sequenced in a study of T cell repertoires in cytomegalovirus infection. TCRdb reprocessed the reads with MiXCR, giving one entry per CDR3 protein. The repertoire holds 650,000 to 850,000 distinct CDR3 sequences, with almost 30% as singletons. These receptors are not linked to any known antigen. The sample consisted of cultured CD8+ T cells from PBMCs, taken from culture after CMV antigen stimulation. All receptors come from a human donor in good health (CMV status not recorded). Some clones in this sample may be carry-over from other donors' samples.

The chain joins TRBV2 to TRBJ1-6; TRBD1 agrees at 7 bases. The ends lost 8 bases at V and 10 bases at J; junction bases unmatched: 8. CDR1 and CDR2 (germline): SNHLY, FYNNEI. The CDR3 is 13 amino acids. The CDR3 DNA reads TGTGCCAGCGGGCGGACAGGAGAATCACCCCTCCACTTT. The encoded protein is CASGRTGESPLHF.

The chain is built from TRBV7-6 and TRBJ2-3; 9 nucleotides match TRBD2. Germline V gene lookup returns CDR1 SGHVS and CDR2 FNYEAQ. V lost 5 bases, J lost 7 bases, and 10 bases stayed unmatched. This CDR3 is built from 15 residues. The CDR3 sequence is CASSLGRGGQNTQYF. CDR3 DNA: TGTGCCAGCAGCCTGGGGCGGGGGGGCCAAAATACGCAGTATTTT.

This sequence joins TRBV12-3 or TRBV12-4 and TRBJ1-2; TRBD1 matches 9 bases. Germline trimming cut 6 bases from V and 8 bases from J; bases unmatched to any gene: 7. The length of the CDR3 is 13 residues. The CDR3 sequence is CASRGQGIDGYTF. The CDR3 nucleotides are TGTGCCAGCAGAGGACAGGGGATCGACGGCTACACCTTC.

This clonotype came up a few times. The chain's CDR3 is CSADLRGSYEQYV. CDR3 DNA: TGCAGCGCGGACCTCAGGGGGAGCTACGAGCAGTACGTC. This chain joins TRBV29-1 and TRBJ2-7, with 7 nucleotides matching TRBD1. The CDR3 is 13 amino acids. Germline V gene lookup returns CDR1 SQVTM and CDR2 ANQGSEA. V dropped 7 bases and J dropped 3; count of bases not matched to a gene: 9.

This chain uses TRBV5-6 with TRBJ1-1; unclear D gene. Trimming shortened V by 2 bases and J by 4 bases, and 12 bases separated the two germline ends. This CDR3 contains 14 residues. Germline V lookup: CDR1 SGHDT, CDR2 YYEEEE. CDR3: CASSFSVAVTEAFF. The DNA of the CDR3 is TGTGCCAGCAGCTTTTCGGTGGCAGTCACTGAAGCTTTCTTT.

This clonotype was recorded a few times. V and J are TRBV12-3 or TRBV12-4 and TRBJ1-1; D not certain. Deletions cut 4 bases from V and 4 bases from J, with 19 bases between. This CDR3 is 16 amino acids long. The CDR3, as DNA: TGTGCCAGCAGTTCTACTCTGAGGGAAATACCCACTGAAGCTTTCTTT. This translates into CASSSTLREIPTEAFF.

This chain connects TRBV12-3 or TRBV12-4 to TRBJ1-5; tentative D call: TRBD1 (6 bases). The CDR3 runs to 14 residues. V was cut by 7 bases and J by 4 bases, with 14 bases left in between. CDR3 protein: CASTLDRTNQPQHF. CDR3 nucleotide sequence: TGTGCCAGCACCTTGGACAGAACGAATCAGCCCCAGCATTTT.

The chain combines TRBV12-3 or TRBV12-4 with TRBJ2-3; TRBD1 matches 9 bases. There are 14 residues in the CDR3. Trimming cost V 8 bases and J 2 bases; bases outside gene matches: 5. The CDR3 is CASRGTGYTDTQYF. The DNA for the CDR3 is TGTGCCAGCCGAGGGACAGGGTACACAGATACGCAGTATTTT.

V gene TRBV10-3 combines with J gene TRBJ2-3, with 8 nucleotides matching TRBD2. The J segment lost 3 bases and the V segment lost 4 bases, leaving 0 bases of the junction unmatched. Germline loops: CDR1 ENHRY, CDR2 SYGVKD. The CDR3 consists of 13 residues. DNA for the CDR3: TGTGCCATCAGTGCGGGGGGGACAGATACGCAGTATTTT. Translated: CAISAGGTDTQYF.

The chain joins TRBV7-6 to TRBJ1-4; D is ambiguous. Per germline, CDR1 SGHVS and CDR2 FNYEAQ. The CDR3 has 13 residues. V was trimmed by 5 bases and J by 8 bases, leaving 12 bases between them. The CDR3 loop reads CASSPRAPEKLFF. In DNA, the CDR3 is TGTGCCAGCAGCCCGAGGGCACCAGAAAAACTGTTTTTT.

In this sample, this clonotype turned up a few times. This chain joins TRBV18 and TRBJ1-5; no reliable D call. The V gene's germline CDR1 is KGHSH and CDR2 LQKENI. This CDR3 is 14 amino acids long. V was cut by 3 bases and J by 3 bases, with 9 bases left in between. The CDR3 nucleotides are TGTGCCAGCTCACCTGGGGAACCCAATCAGCCCCAGCATTTT. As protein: CASSPGEPNQPQHF.

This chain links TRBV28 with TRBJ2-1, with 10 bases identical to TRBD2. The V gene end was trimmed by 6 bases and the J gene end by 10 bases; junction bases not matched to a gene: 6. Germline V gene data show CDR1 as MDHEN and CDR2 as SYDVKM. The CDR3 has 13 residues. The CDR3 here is CASSRLAGPEQFF. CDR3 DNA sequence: TGTGCCAGCAGCAGACTAGCGGGTCCCGAGCAGTTCTTC. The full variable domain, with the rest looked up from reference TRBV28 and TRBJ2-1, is DVKVTQSSRYLVKRTGEKVFLECVQDMDHENMFWYRQDPGLGLRLIYFSYDVKMKEKGDIPEGYSVSREKKERFSLILESASTNQTSMYLCASSRLAGPEQFFGPGTRLTVL.

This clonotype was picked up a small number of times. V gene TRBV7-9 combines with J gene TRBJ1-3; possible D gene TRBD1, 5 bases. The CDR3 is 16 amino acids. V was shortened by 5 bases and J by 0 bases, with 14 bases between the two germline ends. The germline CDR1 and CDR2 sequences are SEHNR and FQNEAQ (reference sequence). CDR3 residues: CASSPIDSSSGNTIYF. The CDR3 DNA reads TGTGCCAGCAGCCCCATCGACAGTAGCTCTGGAAACACCATATATTTT. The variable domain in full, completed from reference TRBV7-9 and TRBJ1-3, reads DTGVSQNPRHKITKRGQNVTFRCDPISEHNRLYWYRQTLGQGPEFLTYFQNEAQLEKSRLLSDRFSAERPKGSFSTLEIQRTEQGDSAMYLCASSPIDSSSGNTIYFGEGSWLTVV.

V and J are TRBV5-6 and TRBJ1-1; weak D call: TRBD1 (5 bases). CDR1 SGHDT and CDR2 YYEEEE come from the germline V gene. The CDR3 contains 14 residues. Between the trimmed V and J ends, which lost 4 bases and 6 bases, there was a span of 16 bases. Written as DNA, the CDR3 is TGTGCCAGCAGCCTAGGGGTCGGGGCCGCTGAAGCTTTCTTT. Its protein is CASSLGVGAAEAFF.

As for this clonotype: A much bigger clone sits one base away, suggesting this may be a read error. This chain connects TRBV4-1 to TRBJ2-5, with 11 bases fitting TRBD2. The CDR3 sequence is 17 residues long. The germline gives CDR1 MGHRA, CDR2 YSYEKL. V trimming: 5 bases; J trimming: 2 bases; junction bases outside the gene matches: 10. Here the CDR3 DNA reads TGCGCCAGCAGCTACCCCTCTAGCGGGGGGCCTCAAGAGACCCAGTACTTC. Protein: CASSYPSSGGPQETQYF.

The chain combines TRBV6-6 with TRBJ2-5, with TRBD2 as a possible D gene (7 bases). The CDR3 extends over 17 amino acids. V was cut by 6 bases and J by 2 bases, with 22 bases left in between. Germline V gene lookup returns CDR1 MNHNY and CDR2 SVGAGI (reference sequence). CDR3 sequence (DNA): TGTGCCAGCAGCCGTACTGGGGGGGGCCGTCCACAAGAGACCCAGTACTTC. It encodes CASSRTGGGRPQETQYF.

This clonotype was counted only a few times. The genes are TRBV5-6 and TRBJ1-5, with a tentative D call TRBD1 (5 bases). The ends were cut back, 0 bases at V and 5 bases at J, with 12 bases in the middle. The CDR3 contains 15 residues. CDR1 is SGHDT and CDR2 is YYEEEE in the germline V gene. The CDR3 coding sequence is TGTGCCAGCAGCTTGGGGGAGGACACTCATCAGCCCCAGCATTTT. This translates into CASSLGEDTHQPQHF.